This TCR beta chain was sequenced in a study of human T cells and chemical hapten exposure. The CDR3 has 15 amino acids. Germline V CDR1 and CDR2: MNHEY, SVGAGI. One entry per CDR3 protein, called by TCRdb with MiXCR from the RACE reads. The sample holds more than 85,000 distinct CDR3 sequences, around 10% seen once. This clonotype occurred a few times. One end of the junction does not line up with germline, which may come from a read error. Time point denoted: patch test 2, 6 weeks after DPC sensitization. The treatment: therapeutic diphenylcyclopropenone sensitization with weekly scalp DPC. The clonotype was recovered from a man aged 40-50 years with alopecia areata. Some clones in this sample may be carry-over from other donors' samples. The chain links TRBV6-5 to TRBJ1-6; 9 bases match TRBD1. Sequenced material: whole blood, taken in connection with sensitization to the hapten diphenylcyclopropenone (DPC). The CDR3 sequence: CASSPNSLSAGTGTF. The DNA of the CDR3 is TGTGCCAGCAGCCCCAATTCCCTCAGCGCAGGGACAGGGACCTTT.